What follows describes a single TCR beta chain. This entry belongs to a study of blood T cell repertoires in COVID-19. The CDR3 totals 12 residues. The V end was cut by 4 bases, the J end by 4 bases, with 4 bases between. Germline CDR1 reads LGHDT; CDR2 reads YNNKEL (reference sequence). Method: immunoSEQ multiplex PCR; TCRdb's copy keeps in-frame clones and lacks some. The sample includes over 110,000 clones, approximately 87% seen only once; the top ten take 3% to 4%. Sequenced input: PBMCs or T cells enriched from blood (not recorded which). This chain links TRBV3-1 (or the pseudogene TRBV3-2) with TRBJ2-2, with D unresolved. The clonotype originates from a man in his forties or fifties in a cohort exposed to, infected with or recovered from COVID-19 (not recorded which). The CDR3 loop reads CASSPFTGELFF. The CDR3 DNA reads TGTGCCAGCAGCCCATTCACCGGGGAGCTGTTTTTT.